One sample yielded the 24 T cell receptor beta chains listed below, sequenced in a study of blood T cell repertoires in COVID-19. Profiling relied on immunoSEQ multiplex PCR, and the TCRdb table lists in-frame clones only, not all of them. In the table there are approximately 310,000 clones, roughly 85% of which are singletons. Sequencing input: PBMCs or T cells enriched from blood (not recorded which). The receptors shown here come from a woman aged 30 to 39 who had been exposed to COVID-19.

CDR3: CASSSAVYEQYF. In nucleotides, the CDR3 is TGTGCCAGCAGTTCGGCGGTATACGAGCAGTACTTC. This rearrangement joins TRBV6-5 to TRBJ2-7; D remains ambiguous. Trimming removed 4 bases from V and 4 bases from J, with 8 bases in between. CDR1 and CDR2 from the germline V gene are MNHEY and SVGAGI. This CDR3 has 12 residues.

The chain joins TRBV12-5 to TRBJ1-5, with D unclear. Germline lookup yields CDR1 LGHNT and CDR2 FRNRAP. With 5 bases removed from V and 0 bases from J, the gap between germline ends came to 11 bases. The CDR3 has 15 residues. CDR3 nucleotides: TGTGCTAGTGGTCGGACTTTTAATAGCAATCAGCCCCAGCATTTT. The encoded protein is CASGRTFNSNQPQHF. Filled out from reference TRBV12-5 and TRBJ1-5, the complete variable domain reads DARVTQTPRHKVTEMGQEVTMRCQPILGHNTVFWYRQTMMQGLELLAYFRNRAPLDDSGMPKDRFSAEMPDATLATLKIQPSEPRDSAVYFCASGRTFNSNQPQHFGDGTRLSIL.

The chain uses TRBV7-8 and TRBJ1-3; D gene ambiguous. V shed 5 bases and J shed 0 bases, with 14 bases lying between them. Germline loops: CDR1 SGHVS, CDR2 FQNEAQ. The CDR3 runs to 16 residues. CDR3 in amino acids: CASSTIQKSSGNTIYF. The CDR3 bases are TGTGCCAGCAGCACGATACAGAAGAGCTCTGGAAACACCATATATTTT.

The V and J genes are TRBV3-1 (or the pseudogene TRBV3-2) and TRBJ1-1; no reliable D call. Germline V gene data show CDR1 as LGHDT and CDR2 as YNNKEL (reference sequence). The V and J ends lost 4 bases and 1 base respectively, with 7 bases between them. The CDR3 consists of 13 residues. CDR3 sequence reads: CASSRLKNTEAFF. CDR3 nucleotide sequence: TGTGCCAGCAGCCGGCTTAAGAACACTGAAGCTTTCTTT.

The rearrangement links TRBV11-2 to TRBJ2-7, with D maybe TRBD2 (6 bases). The V and J ends lost 4 bases and 5 bases respectively, with 24 bases between them. This CDR3 comprises 17 residues. Germline V lookup: CDR1 SGHAT, CDR2 FQNNGV. CDR3 sequence: CASSSLRRGRAIHEQYF. CDR3 sequence (DNA): TGTGCCAGCAGCTCGTTACGGAGGGGCAGGGCGATCCACGAGCAGTACTTC.

V is TRBV11-2 and J is TRBJ2-1, with a tentative D call TRBD2 (5 bases). V was trimmed by 2 bases and J by 10 bases, leaving 24 bases between them. CDR3 length equals 17 residues. CDR1 and CDR2 from the germline V gene are SGHAT and FQNNGV. CDR3 protein: CASSLNPPSSPFREQFF. As DNA, the CDR3 is TGTGCCAGCAGCTTAAACCCCCCTAGCAGTCCTTTCAGGGAGCAGTTCTTC.

V usage is TRBV19 and J usage is TRBJ2-1; D perhaps matches TRBD2 (6 bases). CDR3 length: 13 amino acids. Germline V gene sequence: CDR1 LNHDA, CDR2 SQIVND (reference sequence). The ends were cut back, 5 bases at V and 4 bases at J, with 9 bases in the middle. CDR3 sequence: CASSLRGYNEQFF. The CDR3 region has the DNA TGTGCCAGTAGTCTCCGGGGGTACAATGAGCAGTTCTTC.

The chain's CDR3 is CASSRGTNTEAFF. In DNA form, the CDR3 reads TGCGCCAGCAGTCGGGGGACGAACACTGAAGCTTTCTTT. The chain links TRBV5-1 to TRBJ1-1, with a possible D match to TRBD1 (5 bases). In germline, CDR1 is SGHRS, CDR2 YFSETQ. The CDR3 spans 13 residues. Trimming took 5 bases from V and 1 from J, leaving 9 bases between them. Together with reference TRBV5-1 and TRBJ1-1, the CDR3 gives the full variable domain: KAGVTQTPRYLIKTRGQQVTLSCSPISGHRSVSWYQQTPGQGLQFLFEYFSETQRNKGNFPGRFSGRQFSNSRSEMNVSTLELGDSALYLCASSRGTNTEAFFGQGTRLTVV.

The chain combines TRBV2 with TRBJ2-2; D remains unclear. The CDR3 covers 15 residues. CDR1 is SNHLY and CDR2 is FYNNEI in the germline V gene. V shed 4 bases and J shed 5 bases, with 14 bases lying between them. CDR3 coding DNA: TGTGCCAGCAGTGCTGCTGGCGCCAGGACCGGGGAGCTGTTTTTT. Translated: CASSAAGARTGELFF.

The gene calls are TRBV12-3 or TRBV12-4 and TRBJ2-1; 9 bases line up with TRBD2. V was pared by 8 bases and J by 7 bases, with 3 bases of the junction left unmatched. The CDR3 is 12 amino acids. For the CDR3, the DNA is TGTGCCAGCGGCGGGAGGGAGAATGAGCAGTTCTTC. As protein: CASGGRENEQFF.

This chain joins TRBV2 and TRBJ1-1; D is undetermined. The CDR3 consists of 14 residues. Per germline, CDR1 SNHLY and CDR2 FYNNEI. V was cut by 4 bases and J by 1 base, with 10 bases left in between. The CDR3 region has the DNA TGTGCCAGCAGTGGGGCAGGTAGGAACACTGAAGCTTTCTTT. Translation: CASSGAGRNTEAFF.

This clone was detected only a few times. This chain links TRBV25-1 with TRBJ2-5, with D perhaps matching TRBD1 (5 bases). The CDR3 runs 12 residues. V lost 6 bases and J lost 7, with 12 bases in between. Germline V gene sequence: CDR1 MGHDK, CDR2 SYGVNS. The CDR3 loop reads CASRHGQGTQYF. CDR3 nucleotide sequence: TGTGCCAGCAGACATGGTCAGGGGACCCAGTACTTC.

This sequence joins TRBV5-1 and TRBJ1-2; 7 positions match TRBD1. The CDR3 spans 13 residues. V gave up 4 bases and J gave up 7 bases; unmatched junction bases: 7. Germline CDR1 is SGHRS and CDR2 is YFSETQ. CDR3 amino acids: CASSQKQGVGYTF. As DNA, the CDR3 is TGCGCCAGCAGCCAGAAGCAGGGGGTTGGCTACACCTTC.

The V and J genes are TRBV4-3 and TRBJ2-2, with TRBD2 matching over 7 bases. Germline-derived CDR1 and CDR2 are LGHNA and YSLEER. The CDR3 has 16 residues. Germline trimming cut 3 bases from V and 4 bases from J; bases unmatched to any gene: 8. In DNA, the CDR3 is TGCGCCAGCAGCCAGCCTGGGGGGGTAACCACCGGGGAGCTGTTTTTT. Protein: CASSQPGGVTTGELFF.

The chain recombines TRBV6-2 or TRBV6-3 with TRBJ2-7, with D perhaps TRBD1 (6 bases). Germline CDR1 reads MNHEY; CDR2 reads SVGEGT. The V end lost 5 bases, the J end lost 0 bases, and 11 bases lay between the germline ends. CDR3 length: 14 amino acids. As DNA, the CDR3 is TGTGCCAGCAGTGGACAGCCTATCTCCTACGAGCAGTACTTC. Encoded protein: CASSGQPISYEQYF.

This chain links TRBV11-2 with TRBJ1-2, with TRBD1 identical over 7 bases. With 5 bases clipped from V and 4 bases from J, the junction kept 7 bases outside the gene matches. The germline V gene encodes CDR1 SGHAT and CDR2 FQNNGV. CDR3 size: 14 residues. This CDR3 is CASSPEGASYGYTF. CDR3 nucleotides: TGTGCCAGCAGCCCCGAGGGGGCGAGCTATGGCTACACCTTC.

The V and J genes are TRBV28 and TRBJ1-2; 7 nucleotides align to TRBD1. This CDR3 comprises 13 residues. Germline V lookup: CDR1 MDHEN, CDR2 SYDVKM. V lost 2 bases and J lost 4; bases outside the gene matches: 1. In nucleotides, the CDR3 is TGTGCCAGCAGTTTACCAGGGGGCTATGGCTACACCTTC. Residues: CASSLPGGYGYTF.

This sequence joins TRBV5-6 and TRBJ2-7, with D perhaps matching TRBD1 (5 bases). The CDR3 loop spans 14 amino acids. Germline CDR1 SGHDT, CDR2 YYEEEE. V lost 4 bases, J lost 5 bases, and 16 bases lay in between. The CDR3 bases are TGTGCCAGCAGCATAGGACACAATCGTAACGAGCAGTACTTC. This encodes CASSIGHNRNEQYF.

V and J are TRBV6-1 and TRBJ1-1; D might be TRBD1 (5 bases). Germline V CDR1 and CDR2: MNHNS, SASEGT. The V end was cut by 3 bases, the J end by 0 bases, with 11 bases between. This CDR3 is 15 amino acids long. The CDR3 bases are TGTGCCAGCAGTGACGAAGTCAGGGTGAACACTGAAGCTTTCTTT. Protein product: CASSDEVRVNTEAFF.

V usage is TRBV18 and J usage is TRBJ1-2; the match to TRBD1 covers 9 bases. Germline V gives CDR1 KGHSH, CDR2 LQKENI. With V trimmed by 3 bases and J by 2 bases, 7 bases remained unmatched. This CDR3 spans 16 amino acids. The CDR3 bases are TGTGCCAGCTCACCTGGGACAGGGATGCCGAACTATGGCTACACCTTC. Its protein is CASSPGTGMPNYGYTF.

This chain uses TRBV7-8 with TRBJ2-1, with D perhaps TRBD2 (6 bases). Germline assignment: CDR1 SGHVS and CDR2 FQNEAQ. The CDR3 is 16 amino acids. Between the trimmed V and J ends, which lost 4 bases and 1 base, there was a span of 14 bases. CDR3 in DNA: TGTGCCAGCAGCTCCTCCTGGGGGGATTCCTACAATGAGCAGTTCTTC. This translates into CASSSSWGDSYNEQFF.

This chain links TRBV5-1 with TRBJ2-1, with TRBD1 matching 7 bases. J gave up 3 bases and V 6 bases, and 6 bases lay outside the gene matches. The CDR3 is 14 residues long. CDR1 and CDR2 (germline): SGHRS, YFSETQ. CDR3 sequence: CASNPGTDYNEQFF. CDR3 nucleotide sequence: TGCGCCAGCAACCCCGGGACAGACTACAATGAGCAGTTCTTC.

This clone was counted once. The chain is built from TRBV5-3 and TRBJ2-1; 9 positions match TRBD2. TRBV5-3 is known as an ORF, though its function is uncertain. The CDR3 length is 22 residues. V shed 3 bases, J shed 0 bases, and the junction held 22 bases outside the gene matches. The CDR3 DNA follows: TGTGCCAGAAGCTCGTTAAGGGTAGCGGGGGCTTTCCATTACTCCTCCTACAATGAGCAGTTCTTC. Its protein is CARSSLRVAGAFHYSSYNEQFF.

At least ten counts were recorded for this clone. This chain links TRBV28 with TRBJ1-5, with D unresolved. Germline V CDR1 and CDR2: MDHEN, SYDVKM. This CDR3 has 16 amino acids. V lost 5 bases and J 5 bases, leaving 19 bases between the germline ends. The CDR3 is CASSPTKRIKHQPQHF. The CDR3 DNA reads TGTGCCAGCAGTCCGACTAAAAGAATCAAACATCAGCCCCAGCATTTT.